Listed below are T cell receptor beta chains from one sample, sequenced in a study of T cells in tumors and immune-related adverse events. Sequenced by immunoSEQ multiplex PCR; TCRdb stores in-frame clones only, minus some. The sample carries more than 20,000 clones, about 90% recorded once. The sequenced sample was lymph node tissue, obtained from a patient treated with anti-PD-1 therapy. Every receptor here comes from a female donor with metastatic renal cell carcinoma. The CDR3 runs from the conserved cysteine through the conserved F or W. D genes are given only for firm matches. Size tells how often a clone was seen (once, few, many) or the class of an expanded clone, and some rows leave it out.

- - TRBJ2-3 TRBV28 TGTGCCAGCAGTTTAGGCCGGGCCACAGATACGCAGTATTTT CASSLGRATDTQYF
- - TRBJ2-4 TRBV5-8 TGTGCCAGCGAGCGGCAGTGGGCCAAAAACATTCAGTACTTC CASERQWAKNIQYF
- TRBD1 TRBJ2-7 TRBV7-8 TGTGCCAGCAGCTTACGGAGGACAGGGGGGGCCTACGAGCAGTACTTC CASSLRRTGGAYEQYF
- - TRBJ2-5 TRBV20-1 TGCAGTGTTACCTCGTTTTCGACCCAGTACTTC CSVTSFSTQYF
- - TRBJ2-1 TRBV11-2 TGTGCCAGCAGCTTGTCTCCGGACCCGACGCACAATGAGCAGTTCTTC CASSLSPDPTHNEQFF
- TRBD1 TRBJ1-5 TRBV6-5 TGTGCCAGCAGTACCCGACAGGGAGGTGATCAGCCCCAGCATTTT CASSTRQGGDQPQHF
- - TRBJ1-5 TRBV4-1 TGCGCCAGCAGCCAAGATAGTCGGGGTGGGCCCCAGCATTTT CASSQDSRGGPQHF
- TRBD2 TRBJ2-1 TRBV7-2 TGTGCCAGCAGCTTCCCTAGCGGGGGGGCCTACAATGAGCAGTTCTTC CASSFPSGGAYNEQFF
few - TRBJ2-1 TRBV7-2 TGTGCCAGCATCAGCCAAGGCAATGAGCAGTTCTTC CASISQGNEQFF
- - TRBJ2-5 TRBV6-6 TGTGCCAGCAGTTACTCGACCCAGGGGGGGGAGCAGTACTTC CASSYSTQGGEQYF
once TRBD1 TRBJ2-5 TRBV18 TGTGCCAGCTCACCCAGGGTCCGATCAGGGGGCGCGGAGACCCAGTACTTC CASSPRVRSGGAETQYF
- TRBD1 TRBJ2-2 TRBV7-9 TGTGCCAGCAGCCATTCACCGGACAGGGAGACCGGGGAGCTGTTTTTT CASSHSPDRETGELFF
- - TRBJ1-4 TRBV5-5 TGTGCCAGCAGCTTGCCTCACGCCACTACTAATGAAAAACTGTTTTTT CASSLPHATTNEKLFF
- TRBD2 TRBJ2-3 TRBV28 TGTGCCAGCAGAAACCTAGCGGCTAGCACAGATACGCAGTATTTT CASRNLAASTDTQYF
- - TRBJ1-1 TRBV7-8 TGTGCCAGCAGCCTACGACAGTCGAACACTGAAGCTTTCTTT CASSLRQSNTEAFF
- TRBD1 TRBJ2-7 TRBV10-2 TGCGCCAGCACCAAAGACAGGGCTACCTACGAGCAGTACTTC CASTKDRATYEQYF
- - TRBJ1-1 TRBV7-8 TGTGCCAGCAGTAGAACCACTGAAGCTTTCTTT CASSRTTEAFF
- - TRBJ2-3 TRBV28 TGTGCCAGCTCTATAACACAGGATGTTAGCACAGATACGCAGTATTTT CASSITQDVSTDTQYF
- - TRBJ1-1 TRBV25-1 TGTGCCAGCAGTGAGTGGGGGCGGAGGAACACTGAAGCTTTCTTT CASSEWGRRNTEAFF
few - TRBJ2-2 TRBV11-2 TGTGCCAGCAGCCCCCTGCCCGGGGAGCTGTTTTTT CASSPLPGELFF
- - TRBJ1-1 TRBV4-1 TGCGCCAGCAGCCAAGGCCCCCTACAGGGTATTAGTACTGAAGCTTTCTTT CASSQGPLQGISTEAFF
once TRBD2 TRBJ2-7 TRBV5-1 TGCGCCAGCAGCCCTGGTGGCGGGAGCTGGGACGAGCAGTACTTC CASSPGGGSWDEQYF
- TRBD1 TRBJ2-7 TRBV6-5 TGTGCCAGCAGTCTGGACAGGGTGGTGGACGAGCAGTACTTC CASSLDRVVDEQYF
- - TRBJ2-3 TRBV6-1 TGTGCCAGCAGTGAAGCGGTTCTAATGGCAGATACGCAGTATTTT CASSEAVLMADTQYF
- - TRBJ1-3 TRBV28 TGTGCCAGCAGGACAGGAGGCTCTGGAAACACCATATATTTT CASRTGGSGNTIYF
- - TRBJ1-4 TRBV7-9 TGTGCCAGCAGCTTAGCGGTCAGGGTTAATGAAAAACTGTTTTTT CASSLAVRVNEKLFF
- TRBD1 TRBJ1-2 TRBV2 TGTGCCAGCAGTGGAGGACAGGGCAATCAAACTAACTATGGCTACACCTTC CASSGGQGNQTNYGYTF
- TRBD2 TRBJ2-3 TRBV10-1 TGCGCCAGCAGGGATAGCGGGGGCCGCGATACGCAGTATTTT CASRDSGGRDTQYF
once - TRBJ1-2 TRBV6-5 TGTGCCAGCAGTTACTCGGGTTCCAGGGTGAACTATGGCTACACCTTC CASSYSGSRVNYGYTF
- - TRBJ2-5 TRBV7-2 TGTGCCAGCAGCTTAGGGGTCGGAGAGACCCAGTACTTC CASSLGVGETQYF
- - TRBJ1-3 TRBV10-3 TGTGCCATCAGTGAAAGGGATACGGGGCCTGGAAACACCATATATTTT CAISERDTGPGNTIYF
- - TRBJ2-2 TRBV18 TGTGCCAGCTCCCAATACAGGGTGGCGGACACCGGGGAGCTGTTTTTT CASSQYRVADTGELFF
- - TRBJ2-1 TRBV4-2 TGTGCCAGCAGCCAAGAGTTAGGCAATGAGCAGTTCTTC CASSQELGNEQFF
- TRBD2 TRBJ2-1 TRBV10-3 TGTGCCATCAGTGAGTCGGTTAGCGGGGGGGAAGGTGAGCAGTTCTTC CAISESVSGGEGEQFF
- - TRBJ1-1 TRBV4-2 TGTGCCAGCAGCCAAGATTTGAGCAGGGAAGAAACTGAAGCTTTCTTT CASSQDLSREETEAFF
once - TRBJ2-1 TRBV9 TGTGCCAGCACCCGAGACTTGTTCAATGAGCAGTTCTTC CASTRDLFNEQFF
- - TRBJ1-5 TRBV10-1 TGCGCCAGCAGTGAGATTGGGGCGGGAAATCAGCCCCAGCATTTT CASSEIGAGNQPQHF
- - TRBJ1-5 TRBV18 TGTGCCAGCTCAGCAAGCGTTAGGGCGGGCAATCAGCCCCAGCATTTT CASSASVRAGNQPQHF
- - TRBJ2-5 TRBV13 TGTGCCAGGTGCTCCCACCGGGACGGACAAGAGACCCAGTACTTC CARCSHRDGQETQYF
- TRBD2 TRBJ2-1 TRBV5-1 TGCGCCAGCAGCTTAGGACTAGCGGGAGTTTTTGAGCAGTTCTTC CASSLGLAGVFEQFF
- TRBD1 TRBJ2-5 TRBV7-9 TGTGCCAGCAGCTTAGGGGACAGCCAAGAGACCCAGTACTTC CASSLGDSQETQYF
- - TRBJ1-1 TRBV10-1 TGCGCCAGCAGTGAGACCCCTCAGGTGAACACTGAAGCTTTCTTT CASSETPQVNTEAFF
- - TRBJ2-3 TRBV10-3 TGTGCCATCAGTGAGGCGCAGAGCAGCACAGATACGCAGTATTTT CAISEAQSSTDTQYF
once - TRBJ1-2 TRBV19 TGTGCCAGTAGTATTATTGGATCTCCATGGGGCTACACCTTC CASSIIGSPWGYTF
once - TRBJ2-1 TRBV5-8 TGTGCCAGCAGCTTGGCTAGGCTAGCCCGCCCGAATGAGCAGTTCTTC CASSLARLARPNEQFF
- - TRBJ2-2 TRBV9 TGTGCCAGCAGCGTAGGTATGGTCCTCGGGGAGCTGTTTTTT CASSVGMVLGELFF
- - TRBJ2-2 TRBV12-1 TGTGCCAGCAGCTTTAACACCGGGGAGCTGTTTTTT CASSFNTGELFF
- TRBD2 TRBJ2-7 TRBV2 TGTGCCAGCAGGCCGACTAGCGGGAGGGCCGGCGAGCAGTACTTC CASRPTSGRAGEQYF